The sequence of this TCR beta chain was determined in a study of cytomegalovirus exposure and HLA in healthy donors. Whole-study context: Researchers previously reported finding roughly 120 million unique TCR beta sequences from 150 million to 200 million T cells. Notes on the study in general: Further analysis was carried out later, and it showed several of the most significant clusters appearing linked to common viral pathogens. Clonal expansion was found to be greater in HLA-associated TCR beta chains than in equally common others in a later analysis.

With regard to this clone: Its specificity is unknown.

The PCR was carried out with 60 Vbeta primers and 13 Jbeta primers. Original analysis: About 11 million of the 60 million to 90 million unique TCR beta chains counted in a later analysis were shared. This table comes from immunoSEQ multiplex PCR, and its TCRdb copy is limited to in-frame clones, with some not included. V, J and clone size are taken as reported in that table, and D and trimming were inferred from the DNA itself. The table has 250,000 or so clones, 80% to 95% seen once. Trimming cost V 0 bases and J 2 bases, with 8 bases left between them. CDR3 length: 14 amino acids. Germline CDR1 reads MGHRA; CDR2 reads YSYEKL.

This TCR derives from a girl aged 2-10 years in good health and CMV-seronegative. Sequenced material: PBMCs. V and J are TRBV4-1 and TRBJ2-7, with D uncertain. CDR3 region: CASSQDLRTYEQYF. The CDR3 DNA sequence: TGCGCCAGCAGCCAAGATCTCAGGACCTACGAGCAGTACTTC.